These 26 T cell receptor beta chains came from one sample sequenced in a study of Tregs in tolerant kidney transplant recipients. Clones were read by immunoSEQ multiplex PCR, and TCRdb kept only the in-frame ones, dropping some. This table has fewer than 150,000 clones, around 94% appearing once. The sequenced sample was CD4+ T cells from blood. These receptors originate from a human donor in good health.

The table lists this clone with a few counts. The rearrangement joins TRBV30 to TRBJ1-2; D not certain. In germline, CDR1 is GTSNPN, CDR2 SVGIG (reference sequence). Trimming shortened V by 4 bases and J by 8 bases, and 17 bases separated the two germline ends. There are 13 residues in the CDR3. The CDR3 spells CAWIKRAPEGYTF. The CDR3 nucleotides are TGTGCCTGGATCAAACGGGCCCCGGAAGGCTACACCTTC.

This rearrangement joins TRBV6-1 to TRBJ2-3; D not certain. The germline CDR1 and CDR2 sequences are MNHNS and SASEGT. The CDR3 spans 12 residues. Trimming took off 6 bases at V and 1 base at J, with 5 bases between the two ends. CDR3 sequence reads: CASRAGTDTQYF. Here the CDR3 DNA reads TGTGCCAGCAGGGCGGGCACAGATACGCAGTATTTT.

This clone came up once. The chain uses TRBV11-2 and TRBJ2-5, with D unresolved. This CDR3 has 13 amino acids. Germline assignment: CDR1 SGHAT and CDR2 FQNNGV. V lost 11 bases to trimming and J lost 0 bases, with 13 bases between them. The CDR3 DNA follows: TGTGCCTCCTCCTGGCGGTACCAAGAGACCCAGTACTTC. It yields the protein CASSWRYQETQYF.

This clone has a handful of counts. V is TRBV2 and J is TRBJ1-1, with 8 bases aligning to TRBD1. Germline loops: CDR1 SNHLY, CDR2 FYNNEI. This CDR3 contains 15 residues. V trimming: 4 bases; J trimming: 0 bases; junction bases outside the gene matches: 4. The CDR3 DNA sequence: TGTGCCAGCAGTGGAGGGACAGGATTGAACACTGAAGCTTTCTTT. Translation gives CASSGGTGLNTEAFF. Filled out from reference TRBV2 and TRBJ1-1, the complete variable domain reads EPEVTQTPSHQVTQMGQEVILRCVPISNHLYFYWYRQILGQKVEFLVSFYNNEISEKSEIFDDQFSVERPDGSNFTLKIRSTKLEDSAMYFCASSGGTGLNTEAFFGQGTRLTVV.

V gene TRBV2 combines with J gene TRBJ2-7; D unclear. V was cut by 7 bases and J by 1 base, with 5 bases left in between. The germline CDR1 and CDR2 sequences are SNHLY and FYNNEI. This CDR3 has 11 residues. The CDR3 sequence is CASTGSYEQYF. CDR3 nucleotide sequence: TGTGCCAGCACGGGTTCCTACGAGCAGTACTTC.

J is TRBJ1-1 and V is TRBV5-5; 8 bases line up with TRBD1. The germline V gene has CDR1 SGHKS and CDR2 YYEKEE (reference sequence). This CDR3 comprises 16 residues. The trim removed 0 bases at V and 3 bases at J, leaving 7 bases unmatched. CDR3 region: CASSLAPDRVDTEAFF. In DNA, the CDR3 is TGTGCCAGCAGCTTGGCCCCGGACAGGGTGGACACTGAAGCTTTCTTT.

The chain joins TRBV6-5 to TRBJ2-6; D is possibly TRBD2 (6 bases). V shed 8 bases and J shed 2 bases, with 7 bases lying between them. Germline lookup yields CDR1 MNHEY and CDR2 SVGAGI. The CDR3 length is 13 residues. The CDR3 loop reads CASGRPGANVLTF. The CDR3 DNA sequence: TGTGCCAGCGGGAGGCCTGGGGCCAACGTCCTGACTTTC.

This chain uses TRBV7-3 with TRBJ1-2, with D perhaps TRBD1 (5 bases). V lost 3 bases and J lost 7, with 12 bases in between. CDR3 length: 13 residues. CDR1 is SGHTA and CDR2 is FQGTGA in the germline V gene. CDR3 amino acids: CASSFSDGAGYTF. The CDR3 DNA sequence: TGTGCCAGCAGCTTTTCTGACGGGGCTGGCTACACCTTC.

The table lists this clone with a count of one. CDR3 in DNA: TGTGCCACCAGCAGAGAGAGGTTTTGGAAGACCCAGTACTTC. This encodes CATSRERFWKTQYF. The chain combines TRBV15 with TRBJ2-5, with D uncertain. Deletions cut 0 bases from V and 6 bases from J, with 11 bases between. There are 14 residues in the CDR3. From germline, CDR1 is LNHNV and CDR2 YYDKDF (reference sequence). The complete variable domain, with remaining parts taken from reference TRBV15 and TRBJ2-5, reads DAMVIQNPRYQVTQFGKPVTLSCSQTLNHNVMYWYQQKSSQAPKLLFHYYDKDFNNEADTPDNFQSRRPNTSFCFLDIRSPGLGDTAMYLCATSRERFWKTQYFGPGTRLLVL.

V gene TRBV30 combines with J gene TRBJ2-1; TRBD2 agrees at 8 bases. The CDR3 is 18 residues long. Looked up from germline, CDR1 is GTSNPN and CDR2 is SVGIG (reference sequence). J gave up 3 bases and V 3 bases, and 16 bases lay outside the gene matches. CDR3 sequence reads: CAWSLKGGRKGRYNEQFF. CDR3 nucleotide sequence: TGTGCCTGGAGCCTTAAGGGCGGGAGGAAGGGACGCTACAATGAGCAGTTCTTC.

The CDR3 is CASSFTGADTQYF. The CDR3 nucleotides are TGCGCCAGCAGCTTTACAGGGGCAGATACGCAGTATTTT. The chain couples TRBV5-1 to TRBJ2-3; 7 bases map to TRBD1. This CDR3 spans 13 amino acids. In germline, CDR1 is SGHRS, CDR2 YFSETQ. After removal of 2 bases from V and 4 bases from J, the junction contained 1 base not matched to a gene.

The chain uses TRBV7-8 and TRBJ2-3; D remains unclear. Trimming left V 8 bases short and J 2 bases short, with 5 bases between. This CDR3 is 11 amino acids long. CDR1 SGHVS and CDR2 FQNEAQ come from the germline V gene. This CDR3 reads CASRATDTQYF. Here the CDR3 DNA reads TGTGCCAGCCGAGCCACAGATACGCAGTATTTT. Full variable domain (outside the CDR3, taken from reference TRBV7-8 and TRBJ2-3): GAGVSQSPRYKVAKRGQDVALRCDPISGHVSLFWYQQALGQGPEFLTYFQNEAQLDKSGLPSDRFFAERPEGSVSTLKIQRTQQEDSAVYLCASRATDTQYFGPGTRLTVL.

The gene calls are TRBV5-1 and TRBJ2-5, with D possibly TRBD1 on 6 matching bases. The CDR3 contains 16 residues. Germline V gene lookup returns CDR1 SGHRS and CDR2 YFSETQ. Trimming removed 1 base at V and 0 bases at J, with 13 bases between. The CDR3 protein is CASSLQGPPYQETQYF. CDR3 bases: TGCGCCAGCAGCTTGCAGGGGCCGCCGTACCAAGAGACCCAGTACTTC.

This chain links TRBV7-9 with TRBJ2-7, with 7 bases fitting TRBD1. Germline V gene sequence: CDR1 SEHNR, CDR2 FQNEAQ (reference sequence). J lost 0 bases, V lost 7 bases, and 9 bases had no gene match. The CDR3 loop spans 15 amino acids. The CDR3 coding sequence is TGTGCCAGCACGGGGAAGGGGGCTCGCTCCTACGAGCAGTACTTC. This codes for CASTGKGARSYEQYF.

A single count supports this clone. This rearrangement joins TRBV5-5 to TRBJ2-3; the match to TRBD1 covers 7 bases. The CDR3 has 15 amino acids. Germline V gene lookup returns CDR1 SGHKS and CDR2 YYEKEE (reference sequence). Unmatched junction bases numbered 8, after V lost 1 base and J lost 6 bases. DNA of the CDR3: TGTGCCAGCAGCTTGTGGACAGGCACCCCTGATACGCAGTATTTT. It codes for CASSLWTGTPDTQYF.

This clone was observed once. The V gene is TRBV6-6, the J gene TRBJ2-5; maybe TRBD2 (8 bases). The CDR3 has 15 amino acids. V was clipped by 4 bases and J by 4 bases, with 16 bases between them. Germline V CDR1 and CDR2: MNHNY, SVGAGI (reference sequence). The CDR3 region is CASSLGQTSVETQYF. Here the CDR3 DNA reads TGTGCCAGCAGTTTGGGACAGACTAGCGTAGAGACCCAGTACTTC.

The chain employs TRBV11-2 and TRBJ1-6; no definite D call. The CDR3 sequence is 13 residues long. V was clipped by 5 bases and J by 7 bases, with 9 bases between them. Germline V gene lookup returns CDR1 SGHAT and CDR2 FQNNGV. The CDR3: CASSPNGNSPLHF. CDR3 sequence (DNA): TGTGCCAGCAGCCCCAACGGGAATTCACCCCTCCACTTT. Variable domain in full (rest from reference TRBV11-2 and TRBJ1-6): EAGVAQSPRYKIIEKRQSVAFWCNPISGHATLYWYQQILGQGPKLLIQFQNNGVVDDSQLPKDRFSAERLKGVDSTLKIQPAKLEDSAVYLCASSPNGNSPLHFGNGTRLTVT.

The V and J genes are TRBV29-1 and TRBJ1-1; unclear D gene. Germline values: CDR1 SQVTM, CDR2 ANQGSEA. The CDR3 sequence is 14 residues long. V shed 6 bases and J shed 0 bases, with 14 bases lying between them. CDR3 sequence reads: CSVSYDPMNTEAFF. DNA for the CDR3: TGCAGCGTCTCCTACGACCCAATGAACACTGAAGCTTTCTTT.

This clone was seen a handful of times. One end of the junction fails to match germline, which may point to a read error. The chain uses TRBV11-2 and TRBJ2-2; tentatively, D is TRBD2 (5 bases). CDR1 is SGHAT, CDR2 FQNNGV, per germline. The CDR3 runs to 12 residues. The CDR3, as DNA: TGTGCCAGCAGCTTAGGCGGACTGGGTTTTGTTTTT. This sequence encodes CASSLGGLGFVF.

The rearrangement joins TRBV5-1 to TRBJ2-3; D is perhaps TRBD2 (6 bases). The CDR3 consists of 15 residues. The germline gives CDR1 SGHRS, CDR2 YFSETQ. Trimming removed 4 bases from V and 2 bases from J, with 14 bases in between. The CDR3 DNA sequence: TGCGCCAGCAGCAATCCTAGCGCGCACACAGATACGCAGTATTTT. It translates to CASSNPSAHTDTQYF. Drawing the rest from reference TRBV5-1 and TRBJ2-3, the complete variable domain is KAGVTQTPRYLIKTRGQQVTLSCSPISGHRSVSWYQQTPGQGLQFLFEYFSETQRNKGNFPGRFSGRQFSNSRSEMNVSTLELGDSALYLCASSNPSAHTDTQYFGPGTRLTVL.

The V and J genes are TRBV6-5 and TRBJ1-5, with 7 positions matching TRBD1. After removal of 7 bases from V and 3 bases from J, the junction contained 3 bases not matched to a gene. CDR3 length: 13 residues. Germline CDR1 reads MNHEY; CDR2 reads SVGAGI. Here the CDR3 reads CASIRGVNQPQHF. The CDR3 nucleotides read TGTGCCAGCATCAGGGGGGTCAATCAGCCCCAGCATTTT.

V and J are TRBV7-2 and TRBJ2-1, with 9 nucleotides matching TRBD2. The CDR3 loop spans 13 amino acids. Germline loops: CDR1 SGHTA, CDR2 FQGNSA. V shed 5 bases and J 15 bases; nucleotides not matched to a gene: 11. Here the CDR3 DNA reads TGTGCCAGCAGCCCCAAGCGCCTAGCGGGATGGTTCTTC. Translating it yields CASSPKRLAGWFF.

This rearrangement joins TRBV18 to TRBJ1-5; possibly TRBD1 for D (6 bases). The V gene's germline CDR1 is KGHSH and CDR2 LQKENI. Trimming removed 6 bases from V and 8 bases from J, with 17 bases in between. The CDR3 contains 14 residues. Here the CDR3 DNA reads TGTGCCAGCTCTCCGGACAGCCTACAGGAGCCCCAGCATTTT. Protein sequence: CASSPDSLQEPQHF.

This chain uses TRBV2 with TRBJ2-2; the D gene is possibly TRBD1 (6 bases). CDR3 length: 12 residues. With 5 bases removed from V and 9 bases from J, the gap between germline ends came to 10 bases. The germline gives CDR1 SNHLY, CDR2 FYNNEI. CDR3 in amino acids: CASSTGRRELFF. CDR3 nucleotides: TGTGCCAGCAGTACAGGGCGGCGGGAGCTGTTTTTT. The full variable domain, with the rest looked up from reference TRBV2 and TRBJ2-2, is EPEVTQTPSHQVTQMGQEVILRCVPISNHLYFYWYRQILGQKVEFLVSFYNNEISEKSEIFDDQFSVERPDGSNFTLKIRSTKLEDSAMYFCASSTGRRELFFGEGSRLTVL.

The V and J genes are TRBV5-4 and TRBJ2-7; the D gene is possibly TRBD1 (6 bases). Deletions cut 2 bases from V and 3 bases from J, with 9 bases between. This CDR3 is built from 13 residues. Germline lookup yields CDR1 SGHNT and CDR2 YYREEE (reference sequence). CDR3 nucleotide sequence: TGTGCCAGCAGCTTCGGACAGTACTACGAGCAGTACTTC. It is translated as CASSFGQYYEQYF.

This clone was picked up a small number of times. CDR3 nucleotides: TGTGCCAGCAGACCAGGAGCGTCGGGCTACACCTTC. Translated, it gives CASRPGASGYTF. The rearrangement links TRBV7-9 to TRBJ1-2, with D unresolved. Per the germline V gene, CDR1 is SEHNR and CDR2 is FQNEAQ (reference sequence). Deletions cut 6 bases from V and 8 bases from J, with 13 bases between. The CDR3 covers 12 residues.